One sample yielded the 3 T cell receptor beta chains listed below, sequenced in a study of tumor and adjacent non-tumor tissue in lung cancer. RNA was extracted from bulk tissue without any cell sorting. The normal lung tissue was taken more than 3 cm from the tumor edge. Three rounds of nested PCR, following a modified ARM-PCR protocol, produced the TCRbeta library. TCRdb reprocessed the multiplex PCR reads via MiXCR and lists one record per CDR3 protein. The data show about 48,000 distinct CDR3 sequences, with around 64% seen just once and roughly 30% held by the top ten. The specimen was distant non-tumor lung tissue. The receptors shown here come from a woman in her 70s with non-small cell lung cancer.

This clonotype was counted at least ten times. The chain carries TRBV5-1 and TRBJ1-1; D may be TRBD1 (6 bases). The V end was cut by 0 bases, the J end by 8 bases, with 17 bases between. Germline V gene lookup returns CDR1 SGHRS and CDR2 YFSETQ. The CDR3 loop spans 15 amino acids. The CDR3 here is CASSLASRRGGEAFF. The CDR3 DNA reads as TGCGCCAGCAGCTTGGCTTCCCGCAGGGGTGGAGAAGCTTTCTTT.

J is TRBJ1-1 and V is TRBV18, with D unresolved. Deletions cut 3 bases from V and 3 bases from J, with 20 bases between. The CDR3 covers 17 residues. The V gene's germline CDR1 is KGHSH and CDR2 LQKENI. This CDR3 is CASSPRWGPRIDTEAFF. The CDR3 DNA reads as TGTGCCAGCTCACCTCGCTGGGGTCCTAGGATAGACACTGAAGCTTTCTTT.

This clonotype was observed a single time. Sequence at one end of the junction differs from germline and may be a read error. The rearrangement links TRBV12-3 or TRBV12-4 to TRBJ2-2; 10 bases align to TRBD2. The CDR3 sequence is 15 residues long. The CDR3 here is CASRVLAGVTGELFF. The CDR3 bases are TGTGCCAGCAGAGTGCTAGCGGGAGTTACCGGGGAGCTATTTTTT.